Described below is a single TCR beta chain sequence and its context. This sample stems from a study of blood T cell repertoires in COVID-19. CDR1 and CDR2 (germline): SEHNR, FQNEAQ (reference sequence). The CDR3 length is 15 residues. The germline V and J ends were trimmed by 2 bases and 0 bases, with 9 bases remaining between them. TCRdb's copy holds only in-frame clones and misses some; the assay was immunoSEQ multiplex PCR. Among 120,000 or so clones listed, about 70% were seen once. The receptor comes from an older woman with acute or convalescent COVID-19. Sequenced material: peripheral blood. The chain joins TRBV7-9 to TRBJ2-3; tentatively, D is TRBD2 (5 bases). The CDR3 protein is CASSLSSQSTDTQYF. Written as DNA, the CDR3 is TGTGCCAGCAGCTTATCTAGCCAGAGCACAGATACGCAGTATTTT.